Below are 5 T cell receptor beta chains sequenced from a single sample in a study of blood T cell repertoires in COVID-19. TCRdb's table, derived via immunoSEQ multiplex PCR, lists solely in-frame clones and lacks some. Here the sample spans tens of thousands of clones, roughly 80% being singletons. Specimen: peripheral blood. The receptors were sampled from a man aged 50 to 59 with COVID-19, enrolled during active disease.

This clone was counted between two and nine times. The chain combines TRBV5-1 with TRBJ1-4, with 10 bases aligning to TRBD1. The J segment lost 6 bases and the V segment lost 2 bases, leaving 4 bases of the junction unmatched. The CDR3 totals 15 residues. Germline V gene data show CDR1 as SGHRS and CDR2 as YFSETQ. In DNA, the CDR3 is TGCGCCAGCAGCTTACCGGGACAGGGGTATGAAAAACTGTTTTTT. This encodes CASSLPGQGYEKLFF.

The V call is TRBV11-1, the J call TRBJ1-2, with D maybe TRBD1 (6 bases). From germline, CDR1 is SGHAT and CDR2 FQDESV (reference sequence). CDR3 size: 13 residues. Trimming removed 4 bases at V and 8 bases at J, with 14 bases between. Written as DNA, the CDR3 is TGTGCCAGCAGCTGGGGGCAGCACGCCGGCTACACCTTC. It yields the protein CASSWGQHAGYTF.

The rearrangement uses TRBV24-1 and TRBJ2-3; 8 bases are shared with TRBD2. CDR3 size: 15 residues. Trimming cost V 4 bases and J 2 bases; bases outside gene matches: 4. Germline CDR1 KGHDR, CDR2 SFDVKD. CDR3 amino acids: CATSDLAGPTDTQYF. DNA for the CDR3: TGTGCCACCAGTGACCTAGCGGGCCCCACAGATACGCAGTATTTT.

This chain connects TRBV7-2 to TRBJ2-7; weak D call: TRBD1 (5 bases). Per the germline V gene, CDR1 is SGHTA and CDR2 is FQGNSA. V lost 5 bases and J 6 bases, leaving 11 bases between the germline ends. This CDR3 spans 12 amino acids. This CDR3 is CASSAGHGEQYF. CDR3 in DNA: TGTGCCAGCAGCGCTGGACACGGCGAGCAGTACTTC.

This clone was observed once. The chain carries TRBV7-2 and TRBJ1-4, with 7 bases identical to TRBD1. The CDR3 extends over 15 amino acids. V lost 5 bases and J lost 7; bases outside the gene matches: 10. Germline loops: CDR1 SGHTA, CDR2 FQGNSA. CDR3 sequence reads: CASSLDRARVEKLFF. In DNA form, the CDR3 reads TGTGCCAGCAGCCTCGACAGGGCCCGAGTTGAAAAACTGTTTTTT.